The clone carrying this T cell receptor (beta chain) was counted between two and nine times. Its cognate antigen is unknown. TCRdb independently ran MiXCR on the reads; one entry per CDR3 protein. The sample lists some 100,000 distinct CDR3 sequences, approximately 28% occurring once. The data are from a study of T cell repertoires in cytomegalovirus infection. Study overall: It was recently identified HLA-C-restricted and well-studied HLA-B-restricted CMV epitopes that the study used. Public TCR beta signatures were indicative of both CMV infection and a matching HLA type.

Points from the study as a whole: Cumulative public TCR beta family frequency identified carriers of CMV plus the relevant HLA. What dominated the ex vivo response were HLA-C-restricted CMV-specific TCR beta clonotypes.

Specimen: CD8+ T cells from cultured PBMCs, collected from culture after CMV antigen stimulation. This clonotype was obtained from a human donor in good health (CMV status not recorded). Some clones in this sample may be carry-over from other donors' samples.

The CDR3 spells CASSYAGQGPNGYTF. The CDR3 DNA is TGTGCCAGCAGCTACGCCGGACAGGGGCCTAATGGCTACACCTTC. The chain carries TRBV27 and TRBJ1-2; TRBD1 agrees at 9 bases. Germline assignment: CDR1 MNHEY and CDR2 SMNVEV (reference sequence). The CDR3 totals 15 residues. After removal of 6 bases from V and 6 bases from J, the junction contained 11 bases not matched to a gene.